This TCR beta chain appears in the sequencing data of a study of response to subunit inactivated influenza vaccine. There are a few counts of this clonotype. Trimming removed 5 bases at V and 5 bases at J, with 10 bases between. This CDR3 region has 12 residues. Germline assignment: CDR1 MNHNY and CDR2 SVGAGI (reference sequence). Each CDR3 protein gets one entry after TCRdb re-called the RT-PCR reads with MiXCR. The table records about 620,000 distinct CDR3 sequences, about 12% of them present only once. This specimen consisted of PBMCs from blood, obtained on the day of vaccination. This TCR was recovered from a man in his forties or fifties who received an inactivated influenza vaccine. J is TRBJ2-7 and V is TRBV6-6, with a weak D call TRBD2 (6 bases). CDR3 coding DNA: TGTGCCAGCAGTACGACTAGGCACGAGCAGTACTTC. It translates to CASSTTRHEQYF.